The 29 T cell receptor beta chains listed next were all sequenced from one sample in a study of vaccination effects on CD4 cells after COVID-19. Cultured cells yielded isolated CD4+ T cells after 10 to 11 days. Participants each got two BNT162b2 or mRNA-1273 vaccine doses. These receptors have no known antigen. This table comes from immunoSEQ multiplex PCR, and its TCRdb copy is limited to in-frame clones, with some not included. The sample yields some 70,000 clones, roughly four fifths seen once. The input for sequencing was CD4+ T cells from PBMCs cultured without peptide, taken after COVID-19 vaccination. Receptor source: a human donor who received a COVID-19 vaccine.

The chain has TRBV29-1 and TRBJ2-1, with 12 bases identical to TRBD1. V was pared by 7 bases and J by 8 bases, with 12 bases of the junction left unmatched. Germline CDR1 and CDR2: SQVTM and ANQGSEA. The length of the CDR3 is 15 residues. CDR3 region: CSALPGQGASHEQFF. DNA of the CDR3: TGCAGCGCTCTACCGGGACAGGGGGCATCGCATGAGCAGTTCTTC.

V usage is TRBV6-4 and J usage is TRBJ2-1; TRBD1 matches 8 bases. The germline CDR1 and CDR2 sequences are MRHNA and SNTAGT. With 4 bases clipped from V and 16 bases from J, the junction kept 18 bases outside the gene matches. The CDR3 consists of 15 residues. CDR3 bases: TGTGCCAGCAGTGCATCAGGGGGCAATTACAGGGCGGGTTTCTTC. This sequence encodes CASSASGGNYRAGFF.

The rearrangement links TRBV3-1 (or the pseudogene TRBV3-2) to TRBJ2-2; D gene ambiguous. Trimming stripped 2 bases from V and 5 bases from J, with 6 bases between. Germline lookup yields CDR1 LGHDT and CDR2 YNNKEL (reference sequence). This CDR3 has 13 amino acids. CDR3 nucleotides: TGTGCCAGCAGCCAACCCCTAACCGGGGAGCTGTTTTTT. Translated: CASSQPLTGELFF.

This clone was seen more than once but under ten times. The chain links TRBV6-5 to TRBJ1-1; D gene ambiguous. The CDR3 consists of 13 residues. Germline values: CDR1 MNHEY, CDR2 SVGAGI. V lost 7 bases and J 5 bases, leaving 14 bases between the germline ends. The CDR3 DNA follows: TGTGCCAGCACCAGACCTGCGAGGACTGAAGCTTTCTTT. It codes for CASTRPARTEAFF.

The V gene is TRBV7-3, the J gene TRBJ2-3; perhaps TRBD2 as D (7 bases). The CDR3 has 14 residues. Germline V gene data show CDR1 as SGHTA and CDR2 as FQGTGA. Trimming stripped 6 bases from V and 9 bases from J, with 19 bases between. The CDR3 here is CASRRIAGEGTQYF. The CDR3 DNA reads TGTGCCAGCAGGAGGATTGCAGGGGAGGGGACGCAGTATTTT.

The rearrangement links TRBV9 to TRBJ1-4; D gene uncertain. The CDR3 length is 14 residues. CDR1 and CDR2 from the germline V gene are SGDLS and YYNGEE. Trimming took 4 bases from V and 2 from J, leaving 9 bases between them. The chain's CDR3 is CASSRRGTNEKLFF. CDR3 sequence (DNA): TGTGCCAGCAGCCGTCGTGGGACTAATGAAAAACTGTTTTTT.

The CDR3 is CSAFSGANVLTF. The CDR3 DNA reads TGCAGCGCTTTCTCTGGGGCCAACGTCCTGACTTTC. The gene calls are TRBV29-1 and TRBJ2-6; D ambiguous. This CDR3 has 12 residues. V lost 7 bases and J 0 bases, leaving 4 bases between the germline ends. In germline, CDR1 is SQVTM, CDR2 ANQGSEA.

This clone was seen a handful of times. The chain uses TRBV5-1 and TRBJ1-1, with D possibly TRBD1 on 5 matching bases. Trimming shortened V by 1 base and J by 3 bases, and 19 bases separated the two germline ends. Looked up from germline, CDR1 is SGHRS and CDR2 is YFSETQ. CDR3 size: 17 residues. CDR3 DNA sequence: TGCGCCAGCAGCTTGTACGGCAGGACATGGGGGGACACTGAAGCTTTCTTT. Protein sequence: CASSLYGRTWGDTEAFF.

The rearrangement uses TRBV5-6 and TRBJ1-4; D is possibly TRBD1 (5 bases). The V gene lost 1 base and the J gene lost 5 bases, with 21 bases spanning the gap. Germline lookup yields CDR1 SGHDT and CDR2 YYEEEE. The length of the CDR3 is 18 residues. The CDR3 coding sequence is TGTGCCAGCAGCTTGAGGCCAGGGCGCCCTGGCAAAAATGAAAAACTGTTTTTT. This sequence encodes CASSLRPGRPGKNEKLFF.

The J gene is TRBJ2-1, the V gene TRBV5-1, with D possibly called TRBD1 or TRBD2 (7 bases each). CDR3 size: 18 residues. Germline-derived CDR1 and CDR2 are SGHRS and YFSETQ. Trimming removed 4 bases at V and 3 bases at J, with 23 bases between. The CDR3 sequence: CASSPLLSGGAFYNEQFF. The CDR3 nucleotides are TGCGCCAGCAGCCCCCTCTTATCAGGGGGGGCCTTCTACAATGAGCAGTTCTTC.

This clone has only a few counts. The genes are TRBV6-6 and TRBJ1-5, with 7 bases aligning to TRBD1. Germline CDR1 MNHNY, CDR2 SVGAGI (reference sequence). After removal of 7 bases from V and 3 bases from J, the junction contained 6 bases not matched to a gene. The CDR3 covers 14 residues. The CDR3 here is CASTRQGPNQPQHF. CDR3 nucleotide sequence: TGTGCCAGCACTCGACAGGGCCCCAATCAGCCCCAGCATTTT.

The chain is built from TRBV5-1 and TRBJ2-2; the D gene is possibly TRBD2 (5 bases). Trimming left V 3 bases short and J 1 base short, with 13 bases between. There are 16 residues in the CDR3. Germline V gives CDR1 SGHRS, CDR2 YFSETQ. In nucleotides, the CDR3 is TGCGCCAGCAGCTCTGGTGGACTCGGGAACACCGGGGAGCTGTTTTTT. Amino acid sequence: CASSSGGLGNTGELFF.

The CDR3 is CASSLQTGGDEQYV. CDR3 in DNA: TGTGCCAGCAGCTTACAGACAGGGGGGGACGAGCAGTACGTC. This chain uses TRBV7-2 with TRBJ2-7, with 9 bases lining up with TRBD1. This CDR3 region has 14 residues. The V segment lost 2 bases and the J segment 5 bases; nucleotides outside the gene matches: 4. The V gene's germline CDR1 is SGHTA and CDR2 FQGNSA.

The chain recombines TRBV19 with TRBJ2-7; 9 positions agree with TRBD1. Losses at the gene ends were 6 bases for V and 6 bases for J; bases not matched to a gene: 9. The CDR3 consists of 14 residues. The germline gives CDR1 LNHDA, CDR2 SQIVND (reference sequence). The CDR3 region is CASSKGTGTFEQYV. CDR3 nucleotide sequence: TGTGCCAGTAGCAAAGGGACAGGGACTTTCGAGCAGTACGTC.

The rearrangement joins TRBV6-2 or TRBV6-3 to TRBJ2-7, with 10 bases that match TRBD1. Trimming removed 6 bases from V and 7 bases from J; junction bases left unmatched: 9. The CDR3 is made up of 14 amino acids. CDR1 and CDR2 (germline): MNHEY, SVGEGT. The CDR3 here is CASSPGTGDLEQYV. CDR3 nucleotides: TGTGCCAGCAGCCCCGGGACAGGGGACTTGGAGCAGTACGTC.

Here the CDR3 reads CASSRDRVYQETQYF. The CDR3 nucleotides read TGTGCCAGCAGTCGGGACAGGGTGTACCAAGAGACCCAGTACTTC. The chain uses TRBV6-6 and TRBJ2-5; 9 bases line up with TRBD1. After removal of 5 bases from V and 0 bases from J, the junction contained 4 bases not matched to a gene. The germline gives CDR1 MNHNY, CDR2 SVGAGI (reference sequence). This CDR3 spans 15 amino acids.

The chain joins TRBV7-2 to TRBJ1-5; D gene uncertain. The V gene's germline CDR1 is SGHTA and CDR2 FQGNSA. Trimming pared 3 bases from V and 4 bases from J, leaving 10 bases between. The CDR3 totals 14 residues. As DNA, the CDR3 is TGTGCCAGCAGCTTGTATGGAGAAAATCAGCCCCAGCATTTT. It is translated as CASSLYGENQPQHF.

The J gene is TRBJ1-5, the V gene TRBV5-1, with D possibly TRBD1 on 6 matching bases. The CDR3 runs to 17 residues. The V gene lost 0 bases and the J gene lost 2 bases, with 15 bases spanning the gap. Germline V lookup: CDR1 SGHRS, CDR2 YFSETQ. CDR3 amino acids: CASSLAPGGGGNQPQHF. DNA of the CDR3: TGCGCCAGCAGCTTGGCCCCTGGAGGGGGTGGCAATCAGCCCCAGCATTTT.

J is TRBJ1-4 and V is TRBV6-5; 7 bases are a match to TRBD1. In germline, CDR1 is MNHEY, CDR2 SVGAGI. Trimming took 7 bases from V and 4 from J; bases not matched to a gene: 9. CDR3 length: 15 amino acids. Here the CDR3 DNA reads TGTGCCAGCACCGAGAGAGGGGGCTATAATGAAAAACTGTTTTTT. This encodes CASTERGGYNEKLFF.

The V and J genes are TRBV4-1 and TRBJ1-1; no definite D call. Germline V gene data show CDR1 as MGHRA and CDR2 as YSYEKL. The CDR3 spans 14 residues. The ends were cut back, 5 bases at V and 1 base at J, with 11 bases in the middle. CDR3 coding DNA: TGCGCCAGCAGCAGGGTTTGGGCGAACACTGAAGCTTTCTTT. This gives the protein CASSRVWANTEAFF.

The rearrangement links TRBV19 to TRBJ1-1, with 7 nucleotides matching TRBD1. There are 13 residues in the CDR3. CDR1 and CDR2 from the germline V gene are LNHDA and SQIVND (reference sequence). The V and J ends lost 8 bases and 12 bases, in that order; junction bases with no gene match: 15. This chain's CDR3 is CASRMGWQGVSFF. In DNA, the CDR3 is TGTGCCAGTCGGATGGGGTGGCAGGGGGTGTCTTTCTTT.

The count of this clone is one. The chain has TRBV4-1 and TRBJ2-5; 14 bases line up with TRBD2. Germline V gene data show CDR1 as MGHRA and CDR2 as YSYEKL. After removal of 1 base from V and 4 bases from J, the junction contained 5 bases not matched to a gene. The CDR3 has 17 amino acids. For the CDR3, the DNA is TGCGCCAGCAGCCAAGTCCGTGGACTAGCGGGGGGAGAGACCCAGTACTTC. This encodes CASSQVRGLAGGETQYF.

The chain employs TRBV19 and TRBJ2-3; D may correspond to TRBD1 or TRBD2 (6 bases each). Trimming shortened V by 3 bases and J by 4 bases, and 14 bases separated the two germline ends. This CDR3 comprises 15 residues. CDR1 is LNHDA, CDR2 SQIVND, per germline (reference sequence). Here the CDR3 reads CASSMKEGGSDTQYF. In DNA form, the CDR3 reads TGTGCCAGTAGTATGAAGGAGGGGGGCTCAGATACGCAGTATTTT.

This sequence joins TRBV12-3 or TRBV12-4 and TRBJ2-4; D possibly corresponds to TRBD1 (5 bases). This CDR3 is built from 13 residues. Trimming stripped 10 bases from V and 1 base from J, with 11 bases between. As DNA, the CDR3 is TGTGCCACCCTCAGGGTGGCCAAAAACATTCAGTACTTC. This sequence encodes CATLRVAKNIQYF.

This chain connects TRBV6-5 to TRBJ2-2; 12 bases agree with TRBD1. J gave up 8 bases and V 10 bases, and 8 bases lay outside the gene matches. The CDR3 length is 14 residues. CDR1 and CDR2 (germline): MNHEY, SVGAGI. The CDR3 here is CAINRDRGLGELFF. CDR3 nucleotide sequence: TGTGCCATCAACCGGGACAGGGGGCTTGGGGAGCTGTTTTTT.

The CDR3 here is CASSSGGDTGELFF. The CDR3 coding sequence is TGCGCCAGCAGCTCAGGGGGCGACACCGGGGAGCTGTTTTTT. The chain carries TRBV5-1 and TRBJ2-2, with 8 bases aligning to TRBD1. The CDR3 has 14 amino acids. V lost 3 bases, J lost 3 bases, and 1 base stayed unmatched. Germline V lookup: CDR1 SGHRS, CDR2 YFSETQ.

The chain is built from TRBV4-1 and TRBJ1-2, with a possible D match to TRBD1 (5 bases). The CDR3 sequence is 16 residues long. Trimming cost V 1 base and J 1 base, with 13 bases left between them. Germline loops: CDR1 MGHRA, CDR2 YSYEKL. The CDR3 sequence: CASSQAGGGSNYGYTF. The CDR3 DNA reads TGCGCCAGCAGCCAAGCTGGGGGGGGGAGTAACTATGGCTACACCTTC.

V usage is TRBV3-1 (or the pseudogene TRBV3-2) and J usage is TRBJ2-2, with D perhaps matching TRBD1 or TRBD2 (5 bases each). Looked up from germline, CDR1 is LGHDT and CDR2 is YNNKEL (reference sequence). This CDR3 region has 17 residues. V was clipped by 1 base and J by 5 bases, with 17 bases between them. The DNA for the CDR3 is TGTGCCAGCAGCCAAGTTCACTCCGCAGAGGGGACCGGGGAGCTGTTTTTT. Amino acids: CASSQVHSAEGTGELFF.

V and J are TRBV19 and TRBJ2-2; the D gene is possibly TRBD1 (5 bases). This CDR3 contains 15 residues. The germline V and J ends were trimmed by 6 bases and 4 bases, with 15 bases remaining between them. CDR1 LNHDA and CDR2 SQIVND come from the germline V gene (reference sequence). Here the CDR3 reads CASSQTALSTGELFF. Written as DNA, the CDR3 is TGTGCCAGTAGCCAGACAGCTCTGAGCACCGGGGAGCTGTTTTTT. The full variable domain, with the rest looked up from reference TRBV19 and TRBJ2-2, is DGGITQSPKYLFRKEGQNVTLSCEQNLNHDAMYWYRQDPGQGLRLIYYSQIVNDFQKGDIAEGYSVSREKKESFPLTVTSAQKNPTAFYLCASSQTALSTGELFFGEGSRLTVL.